This is a list of T cell receptor beta chains from one sample in a study of blood T cells in healthy people across ages. TCRdb re-called the 5' RACE reads with MiXCR, one entry per CDR3 protein. The sample contains around 1,600,000 distinct CDR3 sequences, approximately 43% of which appear only once. Sequencing was performed on blood. The receptors derive from a woman younger than 30 in good health. CDR3s include the opening cysteine and the closing phenylalanine or tryptophan.

V	CDR3
TRBV20-1	CSVRQGGKSYEQYF
TRBV27	CASSSRQGGLFF
TRBV6-2/TRBV6-3	CASSYDGGRVYTQYF
TRBV4-3	CASSQEGARRDGYTF
TRBV5-1	CASSDESQSYEQYF
TRBV12-3/TRBV12-4	CASSRQLKQFF
TRBV27	CASSLSFGFGELFF
TRBV20-1	CSAPRVAGGRWLRTDTQYF
TRBV7-2	CASSAIWRGGTDTQYF
TRBV20-1	CSAPTEQETQYF
TRBV25-1	CASSGRGSISTDTQYF
TRBV7-9	CASSPQRGEQFF
TRBV6-5	CASSYSDVMNTEAFF
TRBV5-1	CASSAGTGDQPQHF
TRBV2	CASKRLESANEKLFF
TRBV11-2	CASSLAVGSTDTQYF
TRBV29-1	CSVEGTSGGAYNEQFF
TRBV4-1	CASSQDMRPTYNEQFF
TRBV5-5	CASSFSRHYEQYF
TRBV29-1	CSVKDRGPWTRQPQHF
TRBV21-1	CASSFRDRGRHEQYF
TRBV4-3	CASSQENRGPMHF
TRBV29-1	CSVEETTTDGGGLFF
TRBV27	CASSLWQAPGNEQFF
TRBV29-1	CSVRGEYEAFF
TRBV29-1	CSVLPGQMRSYNEQFF
TRBV3-1	CASSPEGWQNSPLHF
TRBV29-1	CSVDAGLHTDTQYF
TRBV7-9	CASTKPIDSLNTEAFF
TRBV10-3	CAISGETGGNEKLFF
TRBV29-1	CSVEAGRISNEQFF
TRBV24-1	CATSDGLAGNEQFF
TRBV20-1	CSASTGGTGNTIYF
TRBV20-1	CSARDSYRLGYTF
TRBV3-1	CASSQGGTSGSYEQHF
TRBV12-3/TRBV12-4	CASSFTTNYGYTF
TRBV27	CASSLTNSEQFF
TRBV6-5	CASRTDRGLAEAFF
TRBV6-5	CASGLRGYEQYF
TRBV5-5	CASTLRGGGASYEQYF
TRBV5-1	CASSFFGVPSDTQYF
TRBV5-4	CASSYDAGYTF
TRBV19	CASSRGTGRTDTQYF
TRBV4-1	CASSQVGGDRGEQYF
TRBV4-3	CASSHLHRENNEQFF
TRBV20-1	CSAPDFPSYNEQYF
TRBV27	CASRRAGANVLTF
TRBV7-2	CASSPPRGSSNYGYTF
TRBV7-2	CASSPWGSGVDTRYF
TRBV12-3/TRBV12-4	CASSVGLTQETQYF
TRBV2	CASSEVRPTEAFF
TRBV27	CASSFLAGVTPLPYNEQFF